This is a list of T cell receptor beta chains from one sample in a study of T cell responses to AZD1222 COVID-19 vaccine. Data came from immunoSEQ multiplex PCR; TCRdb stores just in-frame clones and leaves some out. Among about 130,000 clones, around 92% were seen once, and the ten largest hold under 3.5%. The sample was peripheral blood, taken 28 days after the second AZD1222 dose. The receptors derive from an adult who received the AZD1222 COVID-19 vaccine. Both conserved end residues are part of each CDR3. A D gene is named only where the DNA matches it firmly. The size of a clone is reported for some rows only, either as once, few or many, or as a class for expanded clones.

d_gene	v_gene	j_gene	abundance	CDR3nt	CDR3aa
NA	TRBV7-8	TRBJ1-6	NA	TGTGCCAGCAGGCCCGTCCCCAGCTCCTATAATTCACCCCTCCACTTT	CASRPVPSSYNSPLHF
NA	TRBV7-9	TRBJ1-1	few	TGTGCCAGCAGCTTATCCCCTGGAAGCAGGACTGAAGCTTTCTTT	CASSLSPGSRTEAFF
TRBD1	TRBV24-1	TRBJ2-7	NA	TGTGCCACCGGCGGGACAGGGCGCGAGCAGTACTTC	CATGGTGREQYF
TRBD2	TRBV28	TRBJ2-1	NA	TGTGCCAGCAGTTTGGGACTAGCGGGAGGGCCCCACAATGAGCAGTTCTTC	CASSLGLAGGPHNEQFF
NA	TRBV6-2/TRBV6-3	TRBJ1-3	NA	TGTGCCAGCAGTTACTCGCCTGGAAACACCATATATTTT	CASSYSPGNTIYF
TRBD1	TRBV12-3/TRBV12-4	TRBJ1-2	NA	TGTGCCAGCAGTCAAGGACAGGTTGGCTACACCTTC	CASSQGQVGYTF
TRBD1	TRBV9	TRBJ2-1	NA	TGTGCCAGCAGCGTAGAGGGACAGGGGGAAGGTGAGCAGTTCTTC	CASSVEGQGEGEQFF
TRBD1	TRBV5-8	TRBJ1-5	NA	TGTGCCAGCAGCTCTCAACAGGGGGCTCGTCAGCCCCAGCATTTT	CASSSQQGARQPQHF
NA	TRBV29-1	TRBJ2-7	NA	TGCAGCGTCGAACTAGCCGACTACGAGCAGTACTTC	CSVELADYEQYF
TRBD1	TRBV2	TRBJ1-1	NA	TGTGCCAGCAGACAGGGGAGGGCTATGAACACTGAAGCTTTCTTT	CASRQGRAMNTEAFF
TRBD2	TRBV7-2	TRBJ2-3	NA	TGTGCCAGCAGCTCATCAGGACTAGCGGGAGCACGGGCGGATACGCAGTATTTT	CASSSSGLAGARADTQYF
NA	TRBV7-2	TRBJ1-5	NA	TGTGCCACTACAGGGACCTCTGATCAGCCCCAGCATTTT	CATTGTSDQPQHF
NA	TRBV7-9	TRBJ2-7	NA	TGTGCCAGCAGCTACCTCACGGGCGAGCAGTACTTC	CASSYLTGEQYF
TRBD2	TRBV3-1/TRBV3-2	TRBJ2-5	NA	TGTGCCAGCAGCCACCTAGCGGGAGGAGAGACCCAGTACTTC	CASSHLAGGETQYF
TRBD2	TRBV27	TRBJ2-7	NA	TGTGCCAGCAGTTCTAGCGGGCAGAGCTCCTACGAGCAGTACTTC	CASSSSGQSSYEQYF
NA	TRBV5-1	TRBJ2-5	NA	TGCGCCAGCTGTCGAGGTACGGGAGAGGTGGAGACCCAGTACTTC	CASCRGTGEVETQYF
TRBD1	TRBV7-9	TRBJ1-2	NA	TGTGCCAGCAGCAGGGAGACAGGGAACTATGGCTACACCTTC	CASSRETGNYGYTF
NA	TRBV28	TRBJ2-1	NA	TGTGCCAGCAGTACCCTCGCGGCAGAGCAGTTCTTC	CASSTLAAEQFF
NA	TRBV28	TRBJ2-7	NA	TGTGCCAGCCCAGGCACCAACTCCTACGAGCAGTACTTC	CASPGTNSYEQYF
TRBD1	TRBV27	TRBJ2-7	NA	TGTGCCAGCAGTTTATTGGGACAGGGATGGTCCTACGAGCAGTACTTC	CASSLLGQGWSYEQYF
NA	TRBV5-6	TRBJ2-1	NA	TGTGCCAGCAGCTTGGAAGCCTACTACAATGAGCAGTTCTTC	CASSLEAYYNEQFF
NA	TRBV4-3	TRBJ2-1	NA	TGCGCCAGCAGCCAAGATTTACTAGCACCCTACAATGAGCAGTTCTTC	CASSQDLLAPYNEQFF
NA	TRBV11-2	TRBJ2-6	NA	TGTGCCAGCAGCTTAGCTGGGGCCAACGTCCTGACTTTC	CASSLAGANVLTF
NA	TRBV6-5	TRBJ1-6	NA	TGTGCCAGCAAGGCTCCTAAAGGGGGTAATTCACCCCTCCACTTT	CASKAPKGGNSPLHF
NA	TRBV10-2	TRBJ2-3	NA	TGCGCCAGCAGAACCGGATTCCGTTCGGATACGCAGTATTTT	CASRTGFRSDTQYF
TRBD2	TRBV4-2	TRBJ2-1	NA	TGTGCCAGCAGCCAAGCTAGCGGTTCCCTAGGGAGTAATGAGCAGTTCTTC	CASSQASGSLGSNEQFF
NA	TRBV2	TRBJ1-3	NA	TGTGCCAGCAGTCCCCTACAGTACGCCTCTGGAAACACCATATATTTT	CASSPLQYASGNTIYF
TRBD1	TRBV7-2	TRBJ1-2	NA	TGTGCCAGCAGCTTAGGAGTTGGGACAGGGGGCGGATATGGCTACACCTTC	CASSLGVGTGGGYGYTF
TRBD1	TRBV18	TRBJ1-1	NA	TGTGCCAGCTCACCATACAGGGGGACCCACACTGAAGCTTTCTTT	CASSPYRGTHTEAFF
NA	TRBV15	TRBJ1-1	NA	TGTGCCACCAGCGGTGGTGGAACTGAAGCTTTCTTT	CATSGGGTEAFF
TRBD1	TRBV9	TRBJ1-5	NA	TGTGCCAGCAGACTATCAGGGGGAGGCAATCAGCCCCAGCATTTT	CASRLSGGGNQPQHF